This record looks at one T cell receptor beta chain sequence and its context. As yet, its antigen is unknown. The data were taken from a study of graft-versus-host responses after intestinal transplantation. Study information: Anti-thymocyte globulin induction was given to all recipients, followed by tacrolimus and steroids for three to four years.

Sequencing used immunoSEQ multiplex PCR; TCRdb keeps in-frame clones, though not all of them. The profile shows tens of thousands of clones, 93% of them singletons. The germline gives CDR1 MNHEY, CDR2 SVGAGI. The CDR3 loop spans 13 amino acids. V shed 8 bases and J shed 4 bases, with 13 bases lying between them. The sample here was unstimulated CD8+ T cells sorted from spleen or lymph node cells, taken before intestinal transplant. This clonotype was sampled from a human donor who received an intestinal transplant. This chain connects TRBV6-5 to TRBJ2-3; tentatively, D is TRBD1 (6 bases). The CDR3 DNA follows: TGTGCCAGCGGCCCAGCAGGGGCAGATACGCAGTATTTT. Its protein product is CASGPAGADTQYF.